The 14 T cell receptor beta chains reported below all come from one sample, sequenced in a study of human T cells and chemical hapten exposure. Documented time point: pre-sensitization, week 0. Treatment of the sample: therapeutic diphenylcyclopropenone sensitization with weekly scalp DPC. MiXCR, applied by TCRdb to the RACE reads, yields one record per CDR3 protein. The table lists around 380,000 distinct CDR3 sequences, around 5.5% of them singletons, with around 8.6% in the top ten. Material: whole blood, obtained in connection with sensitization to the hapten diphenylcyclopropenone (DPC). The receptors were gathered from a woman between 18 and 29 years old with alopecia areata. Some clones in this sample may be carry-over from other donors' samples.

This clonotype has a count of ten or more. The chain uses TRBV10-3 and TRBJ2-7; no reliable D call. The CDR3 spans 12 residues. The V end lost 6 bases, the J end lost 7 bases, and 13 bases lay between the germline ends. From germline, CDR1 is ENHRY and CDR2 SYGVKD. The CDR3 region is CAIRASLEEQYF. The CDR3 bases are TGTGCCATCAGAGCGTCTCTGGAGGAGCAGTACTTC.

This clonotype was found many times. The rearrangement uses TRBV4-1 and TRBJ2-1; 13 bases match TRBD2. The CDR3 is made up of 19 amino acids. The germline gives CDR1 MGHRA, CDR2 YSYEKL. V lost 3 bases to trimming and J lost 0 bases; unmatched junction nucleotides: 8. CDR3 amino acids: CASSHTGLAGPNSYNEQFF. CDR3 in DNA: TGCGCCAGCAGCCATACGGGACTAGCGGGGCCTAACTCCTACAATGAGCAGTTCTTC.

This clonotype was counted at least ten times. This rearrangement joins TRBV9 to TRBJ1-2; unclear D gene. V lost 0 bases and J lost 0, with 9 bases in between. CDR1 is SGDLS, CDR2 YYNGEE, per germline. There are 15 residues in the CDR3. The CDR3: CASSVGPLANYGYTF. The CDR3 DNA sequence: TGTGCCAGCAGCGTAGGCCCATTAGCTAACTATGGCTACACCTTC.

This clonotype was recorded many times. The CDR3 loop reads CSVGARGRAETQYF. CDR3 in DNA: TGCAGCGTTGGCGCCAGGGGGCGAGCAGAGACCCAGTACTTC. The rearrangement uses TRBV29-1 and TRBJ2-5; 8 bases are a match to TRBD1. The V and J ends lost 4 bases and 4 bases, in that order; junction bases with no gene match: 8. The CDR3 covers 14 residues. CDR1 and CDR2 (germline): SQVTM, ANQGSEA.

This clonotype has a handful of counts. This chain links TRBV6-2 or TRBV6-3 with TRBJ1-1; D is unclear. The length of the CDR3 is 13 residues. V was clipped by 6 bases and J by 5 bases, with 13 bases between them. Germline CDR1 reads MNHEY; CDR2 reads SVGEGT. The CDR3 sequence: CASRAELATEAFF. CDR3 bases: TGTGCCAGCAGGGCCGAATTGGCGACTGAAGCTTTCTTT.

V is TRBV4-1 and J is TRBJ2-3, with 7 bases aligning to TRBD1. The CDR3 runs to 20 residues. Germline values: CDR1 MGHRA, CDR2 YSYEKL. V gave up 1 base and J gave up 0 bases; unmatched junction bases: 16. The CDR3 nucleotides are TGCGCCAGCAGCCAAGTGGTAGTGCGTCCCACAGGGGCTAGCACAGATACGCAGTATTTT. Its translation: CASSQVVVRPTGASTDTQYF.

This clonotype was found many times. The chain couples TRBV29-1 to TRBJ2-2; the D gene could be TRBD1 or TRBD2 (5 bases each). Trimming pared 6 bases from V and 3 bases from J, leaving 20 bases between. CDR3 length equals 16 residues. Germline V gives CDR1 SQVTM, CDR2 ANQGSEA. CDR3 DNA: TGCAGCGTCGGGCGGACCCATCGGGGCGACACCGGGGAGCTGTTTTTT. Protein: CSVGRTHRGDTGELFF.

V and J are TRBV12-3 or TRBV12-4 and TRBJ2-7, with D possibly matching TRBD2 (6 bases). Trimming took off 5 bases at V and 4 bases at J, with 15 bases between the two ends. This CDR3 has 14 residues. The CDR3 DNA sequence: TGTGCCAGCAGTCGGGGGTCTTTGCGGTACGAGCAGTACTTC. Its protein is CASSRGSLRYEQYF.

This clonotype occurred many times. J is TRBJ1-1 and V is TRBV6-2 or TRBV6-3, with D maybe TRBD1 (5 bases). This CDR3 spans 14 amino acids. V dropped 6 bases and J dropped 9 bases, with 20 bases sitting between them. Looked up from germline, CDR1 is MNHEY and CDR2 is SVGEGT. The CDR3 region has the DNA TGTGCCAGCAGCTATACCGTGCAGGGCCTTAAAGCTTTCTTT. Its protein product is CASSYTVQGLKAFF.

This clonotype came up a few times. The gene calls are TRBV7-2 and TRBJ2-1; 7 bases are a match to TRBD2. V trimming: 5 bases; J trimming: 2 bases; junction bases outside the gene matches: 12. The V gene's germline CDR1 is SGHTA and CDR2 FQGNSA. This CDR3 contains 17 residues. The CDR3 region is CASSPNPAGTPYNEQFF. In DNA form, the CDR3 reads TGTGCCAGCAGCCCTAACCCAGCGGGGACGCCCTACAATGAGCAGTTCTTC.

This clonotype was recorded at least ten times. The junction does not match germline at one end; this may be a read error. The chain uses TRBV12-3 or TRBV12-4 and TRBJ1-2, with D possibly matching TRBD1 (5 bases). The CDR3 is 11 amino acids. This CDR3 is CASSPQRAGRF. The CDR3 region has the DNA TGTGCCAGCAGTCCCCAGAGGGCAGGGAGGTTC.

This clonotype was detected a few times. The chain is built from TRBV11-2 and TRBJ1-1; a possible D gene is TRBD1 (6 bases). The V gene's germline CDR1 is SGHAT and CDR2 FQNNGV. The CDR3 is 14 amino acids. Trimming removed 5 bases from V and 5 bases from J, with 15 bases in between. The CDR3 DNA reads TGTGCCAGCAGCCTAGGACAGATGAGGACTGAAGCTTTCTTT. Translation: CASSLGQMRTEAFF.

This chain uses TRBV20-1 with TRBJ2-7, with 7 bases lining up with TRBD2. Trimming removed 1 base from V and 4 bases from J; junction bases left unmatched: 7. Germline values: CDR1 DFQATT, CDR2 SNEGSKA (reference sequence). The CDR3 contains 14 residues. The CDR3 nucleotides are TGCAGTGCTAGAGCACCCGGGACTATGTACGAGCAGTACTTC. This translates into CSARAPGTMYEQYF.

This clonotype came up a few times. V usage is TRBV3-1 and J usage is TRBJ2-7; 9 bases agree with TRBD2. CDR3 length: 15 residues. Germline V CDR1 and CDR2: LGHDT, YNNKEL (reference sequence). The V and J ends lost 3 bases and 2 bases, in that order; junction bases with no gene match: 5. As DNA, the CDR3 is TGTGCCAGCAGCCAGTCTAGCGGGGCCCCCTACGAGCAGTACTTC. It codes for CASSQSSGAPYEQYF.